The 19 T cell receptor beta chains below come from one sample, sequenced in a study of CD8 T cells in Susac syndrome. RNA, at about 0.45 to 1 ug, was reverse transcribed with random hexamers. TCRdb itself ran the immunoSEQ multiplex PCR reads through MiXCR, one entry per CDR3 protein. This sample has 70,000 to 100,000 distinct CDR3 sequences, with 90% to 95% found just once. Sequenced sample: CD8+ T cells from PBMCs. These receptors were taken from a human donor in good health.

The CDR3 bases are TGTGCCAGCAGCGCTCAAACCCCGACAGGACCACCGTCCCCCCCAGATACGCAGTATTTT. It codes for CASSAQTPTGPPSPPDTQYF. The chain has TRBV9 and TRBJ2-3; D possibly corresponds to TRBD1 (6 bases). Germline assignment: CDR1 SGDLS and CDR2 YYNGEE. This CDR3 region has 20 residues. Trimming took 3 bases from V and 4 from J, leaving 30 bases between them.

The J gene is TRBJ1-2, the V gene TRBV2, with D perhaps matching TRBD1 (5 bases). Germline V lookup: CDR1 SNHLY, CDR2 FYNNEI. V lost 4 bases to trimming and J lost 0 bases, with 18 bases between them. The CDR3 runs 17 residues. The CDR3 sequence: CASSGLGREGANYGYTF. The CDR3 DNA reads TGTGCCAGCAGTGGCTTGGGTCGGGAAGGGGCTAACTATGGCTACACCTTC.

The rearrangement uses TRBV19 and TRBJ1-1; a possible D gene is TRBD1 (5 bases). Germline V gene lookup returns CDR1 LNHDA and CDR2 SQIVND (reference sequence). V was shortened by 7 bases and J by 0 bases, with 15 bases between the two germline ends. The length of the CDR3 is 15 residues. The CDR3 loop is CASIRGLPMNTEAFF. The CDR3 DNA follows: TGTGCCAGTATCCGGGGGTTACCCATGAACACTGAAGCTTTCTTT. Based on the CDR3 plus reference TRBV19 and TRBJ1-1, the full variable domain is DGGITQSPKYLFRKEGQNVTLSCEQNLNHDAMYWYRQDPGQGLRLIYYSQIVNDFQKGDIAEGYSVSREKKESFPLTVTSAQKNPTAFYLCASIRGLPMNTEAFFGQGTRLTVV.

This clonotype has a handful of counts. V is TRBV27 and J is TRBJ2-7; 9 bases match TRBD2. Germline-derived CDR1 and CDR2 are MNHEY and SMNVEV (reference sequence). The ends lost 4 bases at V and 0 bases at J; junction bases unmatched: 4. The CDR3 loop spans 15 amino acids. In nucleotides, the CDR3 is TGTGCCAGCAGTTGGGCTAGCGGGGTCTCCTACGAGCAGTACTTC. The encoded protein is CASSWASGVSYEQYF.

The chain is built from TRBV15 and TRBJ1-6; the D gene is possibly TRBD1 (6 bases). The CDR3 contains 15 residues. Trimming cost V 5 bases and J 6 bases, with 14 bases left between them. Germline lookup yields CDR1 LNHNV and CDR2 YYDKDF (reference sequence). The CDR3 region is CATSGLGTLNSPLHF. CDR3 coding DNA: TGTGCCACCAGCGGGCTAGGGACACTTAATTCACCCCTCCACTTT.

The CDR3 bases are TGCAGTGCCGAGCCTGGTAATGAGCAGTTCTTC. Protein: CSAEPGNEQFF. The chain recombines TRBV20-1 with TRBJ2-1; no reliable D call. The V end was cut by 6 bases, the J end by 7 bases, with 10 bases between. Per the germline V gene, CDR1 is DFQATT and CDR2 is SNEGSKA (reference sequence). There are 11 residues in the CDR3.

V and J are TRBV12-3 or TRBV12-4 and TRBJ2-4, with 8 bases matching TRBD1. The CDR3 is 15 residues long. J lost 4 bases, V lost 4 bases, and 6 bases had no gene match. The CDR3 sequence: CASSSGQGGKNIQYF. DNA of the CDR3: TGTGCCAGCAGTTCCGGACAGGGAGGAAAAAACATTCAGTACTTC.

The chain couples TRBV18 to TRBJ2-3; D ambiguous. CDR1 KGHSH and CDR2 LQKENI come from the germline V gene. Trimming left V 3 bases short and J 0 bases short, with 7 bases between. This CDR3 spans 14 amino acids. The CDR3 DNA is TGTGCCAGCTCACCCGACATCAGCACAGATACGCAGTATTTT. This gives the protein CASSPDISTDTQYF.

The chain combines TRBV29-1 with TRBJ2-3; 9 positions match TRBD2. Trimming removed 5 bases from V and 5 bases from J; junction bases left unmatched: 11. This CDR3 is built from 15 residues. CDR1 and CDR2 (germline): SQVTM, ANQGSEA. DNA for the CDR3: TGCAGCGTTAAACCGCGGGGGGGCGGTCTAGATACGCAGTATTTT. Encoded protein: CSVKPRGGGLDTQYF.

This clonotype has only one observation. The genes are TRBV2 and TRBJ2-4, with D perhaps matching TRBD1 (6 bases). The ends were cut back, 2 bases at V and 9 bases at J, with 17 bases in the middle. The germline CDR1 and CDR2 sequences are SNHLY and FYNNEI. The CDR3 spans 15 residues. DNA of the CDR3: TGTGCCAGCAGTGAAACCTTGGGGGAAGGGGGCATTCAGTACTTC. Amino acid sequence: CASSETLGEGGIQYF.

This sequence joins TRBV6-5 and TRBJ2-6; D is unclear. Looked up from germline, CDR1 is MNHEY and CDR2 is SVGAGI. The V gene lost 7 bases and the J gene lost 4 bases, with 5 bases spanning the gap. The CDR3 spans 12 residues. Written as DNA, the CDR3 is TGTGCCAGCACAACCGGGGCCAACGTCCTGACTTTC. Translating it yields CASTTGANVLTF.

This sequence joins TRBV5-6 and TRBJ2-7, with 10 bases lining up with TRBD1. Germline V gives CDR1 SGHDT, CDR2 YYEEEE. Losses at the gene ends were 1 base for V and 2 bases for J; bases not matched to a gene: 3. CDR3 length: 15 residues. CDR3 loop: CASSLRDRGPYEQYF. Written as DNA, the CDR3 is TGTGCCAGCAGCTTGCGTGACAGGGGGCCCTACGAGCAGTACTTC.

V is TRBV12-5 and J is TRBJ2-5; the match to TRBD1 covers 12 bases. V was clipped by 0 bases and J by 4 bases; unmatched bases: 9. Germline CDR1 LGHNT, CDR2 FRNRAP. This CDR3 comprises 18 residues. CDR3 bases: TGTGCTAGTGGTTTGGTACCCGGGACAGGGGGCTTCAGAGAGACCCAGTACTTC. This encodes CASGLVPGTGGFRETQYF.

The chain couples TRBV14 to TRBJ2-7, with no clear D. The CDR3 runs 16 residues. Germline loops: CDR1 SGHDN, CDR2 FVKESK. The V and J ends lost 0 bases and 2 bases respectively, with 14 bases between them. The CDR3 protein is CASSQDQETETYEQYF. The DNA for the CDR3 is TGTGCCAGCAGCCAAGATCAAGAGACGGAGACCTACGAGCAGTACTTC.

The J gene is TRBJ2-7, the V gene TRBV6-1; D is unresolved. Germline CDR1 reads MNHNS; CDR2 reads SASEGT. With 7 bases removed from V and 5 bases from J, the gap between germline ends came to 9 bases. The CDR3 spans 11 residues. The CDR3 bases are TGTGCCAGCATCGACCACGACGAGCAGTACTTC. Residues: CASIDHDEQYF.

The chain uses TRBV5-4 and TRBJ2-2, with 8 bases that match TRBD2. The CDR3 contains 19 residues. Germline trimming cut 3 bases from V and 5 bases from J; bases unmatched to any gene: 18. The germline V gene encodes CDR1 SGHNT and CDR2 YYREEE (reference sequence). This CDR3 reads CASSSGVARSGGITGELFF. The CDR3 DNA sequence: TGTGCCAGCAGCTCTGGGGTGGCGAGGAGCGGGGGAATAACCGGGGAGCTGTTTTTT.

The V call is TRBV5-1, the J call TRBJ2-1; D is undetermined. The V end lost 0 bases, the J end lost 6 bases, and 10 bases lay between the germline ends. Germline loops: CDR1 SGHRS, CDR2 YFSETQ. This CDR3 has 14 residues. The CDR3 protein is CASSLAVVGNEQFF. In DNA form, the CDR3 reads TGCGCCAGCAGCTTGGCCGTAGTTGGCAATGAGCAGTTCTTC. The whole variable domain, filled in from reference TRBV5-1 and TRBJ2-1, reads KAGVTQTPRYLIKTRGQQVTLSCSPISGHRSVSWYQQTPGQGLQFLFEYFSETQRNKGNFPGRFSGRQFSNSRSEMNVSTLELGDSALYLCASSLAVVGNEQFFGPGTRLTVL.

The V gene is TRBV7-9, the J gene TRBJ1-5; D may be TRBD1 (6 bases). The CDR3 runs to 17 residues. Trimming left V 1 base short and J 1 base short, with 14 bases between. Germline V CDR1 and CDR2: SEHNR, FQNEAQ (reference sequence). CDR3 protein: CASSLVRVTGSNQPQHF. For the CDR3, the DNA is TGTGCCAGCAGCTTAGTACGAGTCACAGGGAGCAATCAGCCCCAGCATTTT.

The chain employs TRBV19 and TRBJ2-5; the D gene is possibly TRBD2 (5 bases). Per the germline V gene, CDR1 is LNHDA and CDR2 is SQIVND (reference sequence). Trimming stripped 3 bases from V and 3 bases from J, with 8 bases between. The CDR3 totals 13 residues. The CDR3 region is CASSMDWEETQYF. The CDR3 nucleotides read TGTGCCAGTAGTATGGACTGGGAAGAGACCCAGTACTTC.